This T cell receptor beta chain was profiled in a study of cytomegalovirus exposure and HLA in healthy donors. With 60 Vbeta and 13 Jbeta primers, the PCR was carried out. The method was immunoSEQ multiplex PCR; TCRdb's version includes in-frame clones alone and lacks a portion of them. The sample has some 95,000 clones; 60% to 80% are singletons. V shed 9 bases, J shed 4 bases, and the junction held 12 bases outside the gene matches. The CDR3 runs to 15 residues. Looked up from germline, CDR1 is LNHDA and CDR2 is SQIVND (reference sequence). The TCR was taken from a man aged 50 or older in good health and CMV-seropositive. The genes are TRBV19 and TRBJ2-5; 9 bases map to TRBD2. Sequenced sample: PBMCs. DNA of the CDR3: TGTGCCAGCTCTGGGGGGAATAGCGGGAGAGAGACCCAGTACTTC. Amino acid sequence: CASSGGNSGRETQYF.